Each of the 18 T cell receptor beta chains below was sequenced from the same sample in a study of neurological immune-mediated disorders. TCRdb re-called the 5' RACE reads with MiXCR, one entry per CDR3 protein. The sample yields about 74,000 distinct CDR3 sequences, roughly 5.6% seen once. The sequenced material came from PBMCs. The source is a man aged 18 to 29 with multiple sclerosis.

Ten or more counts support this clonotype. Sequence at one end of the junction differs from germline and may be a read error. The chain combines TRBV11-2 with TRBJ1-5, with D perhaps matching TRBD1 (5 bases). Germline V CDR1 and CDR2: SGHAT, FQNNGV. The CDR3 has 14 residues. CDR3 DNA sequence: TGTGCCAGCAGCTTAGGGGGCGGGGCCCCGGCCCAGAATTTT. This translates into CASSLGGGAPAQNF.

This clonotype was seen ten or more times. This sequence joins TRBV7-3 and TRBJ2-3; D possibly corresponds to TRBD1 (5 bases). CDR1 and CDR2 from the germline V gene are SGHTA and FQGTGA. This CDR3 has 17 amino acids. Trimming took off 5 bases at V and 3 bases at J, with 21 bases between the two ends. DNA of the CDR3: TGTGCCAGCAGCCACCGGACCGGCGACACAGGAACAGATACGCAGTATTTT. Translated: CASSHRTGDTGTDTQYF. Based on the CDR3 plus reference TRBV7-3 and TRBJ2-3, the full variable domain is GAGVSQTPSNKVTEKGKYVELRCDPISGHTALYWYRQSLGQGPEFLIYFQGTGAADDSGLPNDRFFAVRPEGSVSTLKIQRTERGDSAVYLCASSHRTGDTGTDTQYFGPGTRLTVL.

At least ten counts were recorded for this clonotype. The CDR3, as DNA: TGTGCCAGCACAGTACGAACTGAAGCTTTCTTT. This sequence encodes CASTVRTEAFF. The rearrangement uses TRBV2 and TRBJ1-1; no clear D gene. The CDR3 totals 11 residues. CDR1 is SNHLY, CDR2 FYNNEI, per germline. Trimming removed 7 bases from V and 5 bases from J, with 8 bases in between.

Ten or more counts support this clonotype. This chain's CDR3 is CASSLVPPRAGANVLTF. Written as DNA, the CDR3 is TGTGCCAGCAGCTTAGTACCTCCTCGGGCTGGGGCCAACGTCCTGACTTTC. V is TRBV7-2 and J is TRBJ2-6; D call uncertain. Germline V CDR1 and CDR2: SGHTA, FQGNSA. Trimming pared 1 base from V and 2 bases from J, leaving 12 bases between. The CDR3 is 17 amino acids.

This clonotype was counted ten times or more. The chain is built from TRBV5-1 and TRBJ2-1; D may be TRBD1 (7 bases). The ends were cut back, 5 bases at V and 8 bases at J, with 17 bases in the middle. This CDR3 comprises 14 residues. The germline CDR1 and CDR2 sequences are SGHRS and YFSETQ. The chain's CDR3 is CASRNNRGGDEQFF. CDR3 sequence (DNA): TGCGCCAGCAGAAATAACAGGGGAGGAGATGAGCAGTTCTTC.

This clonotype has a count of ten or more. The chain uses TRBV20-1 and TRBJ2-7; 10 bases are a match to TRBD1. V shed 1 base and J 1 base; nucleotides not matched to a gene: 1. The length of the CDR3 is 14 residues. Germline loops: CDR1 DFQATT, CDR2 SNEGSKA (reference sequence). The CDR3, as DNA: TGCAGTGCTAGAGGGGACAGGGGTTCCTACGAGCAGTACTTC. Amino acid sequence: CSARGDRGSYEQYF.

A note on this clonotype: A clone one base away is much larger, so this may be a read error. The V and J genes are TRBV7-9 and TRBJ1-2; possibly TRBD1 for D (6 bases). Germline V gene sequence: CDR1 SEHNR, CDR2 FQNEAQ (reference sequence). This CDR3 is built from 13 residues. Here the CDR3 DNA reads TGTGCCAACAGCCCCGCGGACAGAAATGGCTACACCTTC. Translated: CANSPADRNGYTF.

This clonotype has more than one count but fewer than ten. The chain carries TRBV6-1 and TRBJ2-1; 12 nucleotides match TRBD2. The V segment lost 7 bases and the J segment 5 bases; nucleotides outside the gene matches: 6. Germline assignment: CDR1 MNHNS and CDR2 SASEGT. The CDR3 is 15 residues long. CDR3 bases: TGTGCCAGCACCCTACTAGCGGGGGGAGACAATGAGCAGTTCTTC. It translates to CASTLLAGGDNEQFF.

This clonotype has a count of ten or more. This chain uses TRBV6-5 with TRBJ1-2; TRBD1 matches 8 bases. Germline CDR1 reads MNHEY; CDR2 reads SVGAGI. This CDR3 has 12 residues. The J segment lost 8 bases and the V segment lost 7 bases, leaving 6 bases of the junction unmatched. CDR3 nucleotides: TGTGCCAGCACGGCAGGGGGCTTGGGCTACACCTTC. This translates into CASTAGGLGYTF.

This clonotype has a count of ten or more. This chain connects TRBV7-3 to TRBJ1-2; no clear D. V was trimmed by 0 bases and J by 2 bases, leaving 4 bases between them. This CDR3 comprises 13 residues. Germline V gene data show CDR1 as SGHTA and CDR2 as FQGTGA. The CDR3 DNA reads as TGTGCCAGCAGCTTAACCCCCAACTATGGCTACACCTTC. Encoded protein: CASSLTPNYGYTF.

Here the CDR3 DNA reads TGTGCCAGCAGTGAATTGTCTACCGGGGAGCTGTTTTTT. This translates into CASSELSTGELFF. This rearrangement joins TRBV6-4 to TRBJ2-2; no clear D gene. V lost 3 bases to trimming and J lost 5 bases, with 7 bases between them. CDR1 is MRHNA, CDR2 SNTAGT, per germline. The CDR3 consists of 13 residues.

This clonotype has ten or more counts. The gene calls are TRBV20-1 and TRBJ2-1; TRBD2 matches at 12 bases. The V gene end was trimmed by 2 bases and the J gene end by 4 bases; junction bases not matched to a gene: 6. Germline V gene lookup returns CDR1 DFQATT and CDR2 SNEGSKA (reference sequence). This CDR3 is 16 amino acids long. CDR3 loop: CSARPRTSGTYNEQFF. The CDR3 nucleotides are TGCAGTGCTAGACCCAGGACTAGCGGGACATACAATGAGCAGTTCTTC.

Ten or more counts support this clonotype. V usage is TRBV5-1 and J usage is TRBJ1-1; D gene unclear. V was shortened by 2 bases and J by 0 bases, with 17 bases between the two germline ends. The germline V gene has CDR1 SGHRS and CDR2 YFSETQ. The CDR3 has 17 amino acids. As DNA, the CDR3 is TGCGCCAGCAGCTTCGACCCACCCGGGAGTCTGAACACTGAAGCTTTCTTT. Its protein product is CASSFDPPGSLNTEAFF.

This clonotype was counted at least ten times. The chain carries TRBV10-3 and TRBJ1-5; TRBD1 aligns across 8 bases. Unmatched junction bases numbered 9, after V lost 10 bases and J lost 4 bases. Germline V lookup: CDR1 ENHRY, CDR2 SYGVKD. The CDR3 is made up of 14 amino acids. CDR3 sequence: CATRGQGLNQPQHF. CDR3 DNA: TGTGCCACCAGGGGGCAGGGGCTGAATCAGCCCCAGCATTTT.

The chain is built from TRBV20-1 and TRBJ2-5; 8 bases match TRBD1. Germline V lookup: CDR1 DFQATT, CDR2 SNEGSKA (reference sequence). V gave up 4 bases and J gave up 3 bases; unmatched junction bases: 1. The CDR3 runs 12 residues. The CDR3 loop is CSATDREETQYF. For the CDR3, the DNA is TGCAGTGCTACGGACAGGGAAGAGACCCAGTACTTC.

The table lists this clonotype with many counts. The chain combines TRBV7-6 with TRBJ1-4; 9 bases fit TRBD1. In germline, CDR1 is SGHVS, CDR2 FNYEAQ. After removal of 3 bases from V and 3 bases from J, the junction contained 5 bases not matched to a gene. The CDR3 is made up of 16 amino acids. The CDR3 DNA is TGTGCCAGCAGCTTCCGGGGGACAGGGCCTAATGAAAAACTGTTTTTT. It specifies CASSFRGTGPNEKLFF.

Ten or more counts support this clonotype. The CDR3 nucleotides read TGTGCCACCAGCAGAGATGCAAGAACAGGGGGCGCGTACACTGAAGCTTTCTTT. Protein sequence: CATSRDARTGGAYTEAFF. V usage is TRBV15 and J usage is TRBJ1-1; 9 nucleotides align to TRBD1. CDR3 length: 18 residues. Trimming took 0 bases from V and 3 from J; bases not matched to a gene: 11. Germline-derived CDR1 and CDR2 are LNHNV and YYDKDF (reference sequence).

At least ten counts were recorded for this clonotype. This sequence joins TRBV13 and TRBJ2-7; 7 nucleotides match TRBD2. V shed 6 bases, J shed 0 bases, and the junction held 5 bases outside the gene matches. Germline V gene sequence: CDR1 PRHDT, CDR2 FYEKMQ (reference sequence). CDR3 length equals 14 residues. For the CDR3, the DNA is TGTGCCAGCAGGCGCGGGGGATTCTCCTACGAGCAGTACTTC. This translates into CASRRGGFSYEQYF.